A selection of T cell receptor beta chains follows, all from one sample in a study of T cells in tuberculosis. Sequencing used immunoSEQ multiplex PCR; TCRdb keeps in-frame clones, though not all of them. The table has about 59,000 clones, 80% to 85% seen once. The sequencing input was CD1b-GMM tetramer-negative cells sorted from PBMCs. These receptors were obtained from an adult woman with latent tuberculosis. The CDR3 runs from the conserved cysteine through the conserved F or W.

>TRBV18|TRBJ1-4
CASSPGQGGLNEKLFF
>TRBV4-1|TRBJ1-2
CASSQDKWASRNYGYTF
>TRBV11-3|TRBJ2-7
CASSPILGQSYEQYF
>TRBV28|TRBJ2-4
CASSLLGRAEDIQYF
>TRBV9|TRBJ2-5
CASSVSHEQETQYF
>TRBV7-9|TRBJ1-1
CASSPTGGENTEAFF
>TRBV29-1|TRBJ2-1
CSVEDGGGLQFF
>TRBV7-8|TRBJ1-3
CASSSPGRTGNTIYF
>TRBV18|TRBJ2-1
CASSPLGLAAHEQFF
>TRBV7-8|TRBJ1-4
CASSLQGAQEKLFF
>TRBV5-6|TRBJ2-1
CASSLRTSGYNEQFF
>TRBV30|TRBJ1-2
CAWSVYRGKGYGYTF
>TRBV11-3|TRBJ2-5
CASSLGSRTSMGVETQYF
>TRBV19|TRBJ2-7
CASSIQGATHEQYF
>TRBV7-9|TRBJ2-1
CASSLTTRQGTSSYNEQFF
>TRBV27|TRBJ1-2
CASSPDSHYGYTF
>TRBV11-2|TRBJ2-5
CASSFLIGGGTQYF
>TRBV13|TRBJ2-3
CASSLAGGGAAGDTQYF